The clone carrying this T cell receptor (beta chain) showed up just a few times. The data were obtained in a study of T cells in Graves' hyperthyroidism and ophthalmopathy. Amplification targeted TCR beta CDR3 regions from RNA transcripts. A set of HTBI primers served as the primers for a first-round RT-PCR of the TCR CDR3. TCRdb used MiXCR to reprocess the multiplex PCR reads, holding one entry per CDR3 protein. The sample yields around 480,000 distinct CDR3 sequences, roughly 14% seen once. Sequenced: blood. The sequence was collected from a woman younger than 35 with Graves' hyperthyroidism.

The CDR3 DNA reads TGTGCCAGCAGTTTAAAGGCCCGGATGACTAATCAGCCCCAGCATTTT. It translates to CASSLKARMTNQPQHF. The genes are TRBV12-3 or TRBV12-4 and TRBJ1-5, with unresolved D. The CDR3 has 16 amino acids. Between the trimmed V and J ends, which lost 2 bases and 4 bases, there was a span of 15 bases.